What follows are 7 T cell receptor beta chains derived from one specimen sequenced in a study of blood T cell repertoires in COVID-19. The repertoire was sequenced with immunoSEQ multiplex PCR; TCRdb's copy has only in-frame clones and lacks some. This table has about 190,000 clones, around four fifths appearing once. Sequencing input: peripheral blood. These receptors originate from a woman older than 75 with active or convalescent COVID-19.

This rearrangement joins TRBV12-3 or TRBV12-4 to TRBJ1-2; D uncertain. V lost 6 bases and J lost 4, with 12 bases in between. CDR3 length equals 13 residues. CDR3 residues: CASRRAGVYGYTF. DNA for the CDR3: TGTGCCAGCAGACGGGCGGGCGTCTATGGCTACACCTTC.

V gene TRBV6-5 combines with J gene TRBJ1-2; no firm D call. The CDR3 is made up of 13 amino acids. Germline V gives CDR1 MNHEY, CDR2 SVGAGI. The V gene lost 6 bases and the J gene lost 7 bases, with 15 bases spanning the gap. The CDR3 DNA reads as TGTGCCAGCAGCCAACCGGGGTCGAGTGGCTACACCTTC. It encodes CASSQPGSSGYTF.

This clone has only one observation. The chain recombines TRBV5-5 with TRBJ2-6, with D maybe TRBD1 (6 bases). The ends were cut back, 0 bases at V and 3 bases at J, with 16 bases in the middle. There are 18 residues in the CDR3. In germline, CDR1 is SGHKS, CDR2 YYEKEE (reference sequence). The CDR3 coding sequence is TGTGCCAGCAGCTTGGGTCCCAGGGGCTGGGTTGGGGCCAACGTCCTGACTTTC. This encodes CASSLGPRGWVGANVLTF. The full variable domain, with the rest looked up from reference TRBV5-5 and TRBJ2-6, is DAGVTQSPTHLIKTRGQQVTLRCSPISGHKSVSWYQQVLGQGPQFIFQYYEKEERGRGNFPDRFSARQFPNYSSELNVNALLLGDSALYLCASSLGPRGWVGANVLTFGAGSRLTVL.

The chain couples TRBV2 to TRBJ2-7; TRBD2 might be the D (6 bases). The V gene's germline CDR1 is SNHLY and CDR2 FYNNEI. V dropped 7 bases and J dropped 7 bases, with 17 bases sitting between them. This CDR3 contains 13 residues. This CDR3 reads CASNAGLTGEQYF. The CDR3 nucleotides read TGTGCCAGCAACGCGGGACTCACTGGGGAGCAGTACTTC.

The chain couples TRBV24-1 to TRBJ1-5; TRBD1 aligns across 8 bases. Germline CDR1 KGHDR, CDR2 SFDVKD. There are 16 residues in the CDR3. Trimming removed 4 bases from V and 2 bases from J; junction bases left unmatched: 6. This CDR3 reads CATSDSRGLGNQPQHF. CDR3 nucleotide sequence: TGTGCCACCAGTGACAGCAGGGGGCTGGGCAATCAGCCCCAGCATTTT.

The rearrangement joins TRBV10-3 to TRBJ1-2, with 8 bases aligning to TRBD1. V trimming: 6 bases; J trimming: 8 bases; junction bases outside the gene matches: 5. Germline loops: CDR1 ENHRY, CDR2 SYGVKD. The CDR3 runs to 12 residues. The CDR3 DNA follows: TGTGCCATCAGCGGACAGGGAGGGGGCTACACCTTC. Translation gives CAISGQGGGYTF.

V gene TRBV19 combines with J gene TRBJ1-5; D gene uncertain. The CDR3 spans 13 residues. CDR1 LNHDA and CDR2 SQIVND come from the germline V gene (reference sequence). Deletions cut 3 bases from V and 6 bases from J, with 9 bases between. This CDR3 is CASSIRRSQPQHF. The CDR3 DNA reads TGTGCCAGTAGTATCCGGAGGAGTCAGCCCCAGCATTTT.